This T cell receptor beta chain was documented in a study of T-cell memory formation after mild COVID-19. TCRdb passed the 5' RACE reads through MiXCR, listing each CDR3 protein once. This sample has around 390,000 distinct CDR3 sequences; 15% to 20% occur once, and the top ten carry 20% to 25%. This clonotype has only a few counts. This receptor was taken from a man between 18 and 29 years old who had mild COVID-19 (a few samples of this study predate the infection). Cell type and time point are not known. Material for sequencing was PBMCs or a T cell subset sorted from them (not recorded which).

DNA for the CDR3: TGTGCCAGCAGTCCTCGGACAGAAAACATTCAGTACTTC. This codes for CASSPRTENIQYF. The chain has TRBV2 and TRBJ2-4; D is perhaps TRBD1 (6 bases). CDR3 length equals 13 residues. CDR1 is SNHLY, CDR2 FYNNEI, per germline. V shed 5 bases and J shed 5 bases, with 10 bases lying between them.